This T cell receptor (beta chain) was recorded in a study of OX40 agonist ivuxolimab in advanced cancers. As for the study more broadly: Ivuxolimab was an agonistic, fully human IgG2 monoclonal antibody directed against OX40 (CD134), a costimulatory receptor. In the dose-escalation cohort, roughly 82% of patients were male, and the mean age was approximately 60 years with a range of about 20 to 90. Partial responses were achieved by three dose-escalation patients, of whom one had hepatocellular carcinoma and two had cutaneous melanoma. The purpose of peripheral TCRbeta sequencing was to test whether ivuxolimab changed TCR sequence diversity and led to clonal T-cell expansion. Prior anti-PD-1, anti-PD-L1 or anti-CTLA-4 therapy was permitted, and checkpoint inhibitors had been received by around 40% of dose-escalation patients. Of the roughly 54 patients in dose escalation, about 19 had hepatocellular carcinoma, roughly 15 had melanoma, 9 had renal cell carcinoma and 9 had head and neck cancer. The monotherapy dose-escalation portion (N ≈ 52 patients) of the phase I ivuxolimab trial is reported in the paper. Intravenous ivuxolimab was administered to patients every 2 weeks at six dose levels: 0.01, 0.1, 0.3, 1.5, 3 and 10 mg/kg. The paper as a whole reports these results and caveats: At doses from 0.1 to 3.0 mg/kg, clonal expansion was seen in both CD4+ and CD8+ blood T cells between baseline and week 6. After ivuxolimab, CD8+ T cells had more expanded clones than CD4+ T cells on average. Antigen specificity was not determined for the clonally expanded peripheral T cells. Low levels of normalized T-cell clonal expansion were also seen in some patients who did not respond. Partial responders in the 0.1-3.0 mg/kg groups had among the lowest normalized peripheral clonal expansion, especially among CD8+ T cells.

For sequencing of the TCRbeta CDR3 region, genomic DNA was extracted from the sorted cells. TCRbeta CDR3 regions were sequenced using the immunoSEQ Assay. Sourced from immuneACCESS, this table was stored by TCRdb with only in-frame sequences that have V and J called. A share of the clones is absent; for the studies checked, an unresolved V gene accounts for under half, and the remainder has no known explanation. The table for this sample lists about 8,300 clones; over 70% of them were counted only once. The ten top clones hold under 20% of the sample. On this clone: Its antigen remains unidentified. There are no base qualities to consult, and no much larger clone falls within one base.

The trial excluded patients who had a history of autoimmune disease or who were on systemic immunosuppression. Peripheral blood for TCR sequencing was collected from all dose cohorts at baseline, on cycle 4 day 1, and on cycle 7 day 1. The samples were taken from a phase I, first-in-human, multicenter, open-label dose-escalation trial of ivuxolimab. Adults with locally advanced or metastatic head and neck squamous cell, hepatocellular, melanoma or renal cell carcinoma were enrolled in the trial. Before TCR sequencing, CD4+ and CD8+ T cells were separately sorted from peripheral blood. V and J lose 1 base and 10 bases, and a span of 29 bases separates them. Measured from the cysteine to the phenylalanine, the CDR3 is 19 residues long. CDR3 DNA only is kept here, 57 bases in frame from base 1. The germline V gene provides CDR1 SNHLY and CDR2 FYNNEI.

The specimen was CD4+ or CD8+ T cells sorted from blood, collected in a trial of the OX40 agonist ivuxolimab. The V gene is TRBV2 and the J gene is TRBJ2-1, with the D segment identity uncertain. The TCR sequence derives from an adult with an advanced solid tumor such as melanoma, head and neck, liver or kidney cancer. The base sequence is TGTGCCAGCAGTGAAGGAGGTCAAACCTACTTACCCCGCGAAAGCGAGCAGTTCTTC. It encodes CASSEGGQTYLPRESEQFF.